In this sample, the clone carrying this TCR beta chain turned up a few times. Its antigen remains unknown. The sample is drawn from a study of vaccination and CD4 T cells after COVID-19. On the study more broadly: There were six male and four female convalescents, and two of them were Hispanic. Whole-study findings and limits: Convalescent patients saw a median roughly 90% of their reactive clones show up only after vaccination.

Germline V gene lookup returns CDR1 DFQATT and CDR2 SNEGSKA (reference sequence). V was shortened by 2 bases and J by 0 bases, with 3 bases between the two germline ends. The CDR3 is 12 amino acids. Stated treatment: approximately 9-day PBMC culture with coronavirus spike peptide pools or control peptides (ViraFEST assay). Cultured CD4+ T cell DNA was sequenced using the Oncomine TCR Beta short-read assay. TCRdb re-derived calls from the PCR reads in MiXCR, one entry per CDR3 protein. This sample has approximately 13,000 distinct CDR3 sequences, with under 55% found just once. The sequencing used CD4+ T cells from blood, cultured in vitro, collected before SARS-CoV-2 vaccination. J is TRBJ2-3 and V is TRBV20-1, with D hard to call. The clonotype originates from a human donor who had recovered from COVID-19. The CDR3 is CSARRSTDTQYF. The CDR3 coding sequence is TGCAGTGCTAGACGGAGCACAGATACGCAGTATTTT.